The 4 T cell receptor beta chains listed next were all sequenced from one sample in a study of cytomegalovirus exposure and HLA in healthy donors (dated by TCRdb to about 2017). The library was generated by the immunoSEQ multiplex PCR assay. For the multiplex PCR, a mixture combining 60 forward primers for TCR Vbeta segments and 13 reverse primers for TCR Jbeta segments was used. The immuneACCESS repertoire file appears here via TCRdb, limited to in-frame rearrangements. These files lack a portion of the clones; in checked studies, under half of the deficit traces to unresolved V genes, and the cause of the others is not known. The sample's table lists a count of roughly 190,000 clones. In total, the top ten clones hold almost 6.5% of the sample. The sequenced sample was PBMCs. Every receptor here comes from a young man in good health and CMV-seronegative.

CDR3 in amino acids: CASSLAMTNYGYTF. For the CDR3, the DNA is TGTGCCAGCAGTTTAGCGATGACTAACTATGGCTACACCTTC. The chain couples TRBV28 to TRBJ1-2; D not certain. Trimming took off 2 bases at V and 0 bases at J, with 7 bases between the two ends. CDR1 and CDR2 (germline): MDHEN, SYDVKM. The CDR3 runs 14 residues.

The chain combines TRBV7-2 with TRBJ1-2, with D unclear. The V gene's germline CDR1 is SGHTA and CDR2 FQGNSA. Trimming stripped 5 bases from V and 2 bases from J, with 9 bases between. The CDR3 has 13 residues. The CDR3 DNA follows: TGTGCCAGCAGCCGGGATGGGAACTATGGCTACACCTTC. It specifies CASSRDGNYGYTF.

The V and J genes are TRBV2 and TRBJ2-4; the D gene is possibly TRBD1 (6 bases). The V gene's germline CDR1 is SNHLY and CDR2 FYNNEI. V lost 6 bases, J lost 5 bases, and 14 bases lay in between. CDR3 size: 14 residues. Here the CDR3 DNA reads TGTGCCAGCAGAACAGGGTGGAGCGAAAACATTCAGTACTTC. Protein: CASRTGWSENIQYF. The variable domain in full, completed from reference TRBV2 and TRBJ2-4, reads EPEVTQTPSHQVTQMGQEVILRCVPISNHLYFYWYRQILGQKVEFLVSFYNNEISEKSEIFDDQFSVERPDGSNFTLKIRSTKLEDSAMYFCASRTGWSENIQYFGAGTRLSVL.

The gene calls are TRBV28 and TRBJ1-2; D gene ambiguous. Trimming removed 8 bases at V and 4 bases at J, with 17 bases between. Germline V gene lookup returns CDR1 MDHEN and CDR2 SYDVKM. The CDR3 sequence is 14 residues long. The CDR3 loop is CASPFGGPTYGYTF. In nucleotides, the CDR3 is TGTGCCAGCCCTTTCGGAGGGCCTACCTATGGCTACACCTTC.